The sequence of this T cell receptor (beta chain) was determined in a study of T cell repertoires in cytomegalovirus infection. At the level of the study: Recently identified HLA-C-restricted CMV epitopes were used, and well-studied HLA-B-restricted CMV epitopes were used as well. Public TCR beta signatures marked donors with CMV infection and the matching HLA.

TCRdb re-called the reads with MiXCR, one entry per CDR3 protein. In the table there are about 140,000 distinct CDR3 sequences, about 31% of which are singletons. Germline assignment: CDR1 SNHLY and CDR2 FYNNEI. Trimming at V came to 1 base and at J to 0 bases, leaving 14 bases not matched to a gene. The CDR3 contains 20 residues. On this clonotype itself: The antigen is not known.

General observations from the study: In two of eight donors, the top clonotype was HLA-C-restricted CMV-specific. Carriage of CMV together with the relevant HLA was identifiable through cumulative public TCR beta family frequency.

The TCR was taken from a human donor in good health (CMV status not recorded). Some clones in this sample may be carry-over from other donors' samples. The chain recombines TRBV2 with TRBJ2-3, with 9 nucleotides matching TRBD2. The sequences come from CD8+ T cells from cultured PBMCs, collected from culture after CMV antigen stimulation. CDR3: CASSEEDGGGGKRSTDTQYF. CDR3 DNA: TGTGCCAGCAGTGAAGAGGATGGCGGGGGGGGAAAACGAAGCACAGATACGCAGTATTTT. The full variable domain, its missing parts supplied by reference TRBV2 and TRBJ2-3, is EPEVTQTPSHQVTQMGQEVILRCVPISNHLYFYWYRQILGQKVEFLVSFYNNEISEKSEIFDDQFSVERPDGSNFTLKIRSTKLEDSAMYFCASSEEDGGGGKRSTDTQYFGPGTRLTVL.